Given below is one T cell receptor beta chain in context. The data were obtained in a study of blood T cell repertoires in COVID-19. Looking at the study overall: COVID-19 samples collected from the United States, Italy and Spain covered acute and convalescent phases. Sources were T cells, B-cell-depleted T cells, or PBMCs; the material itself was cDNA or gDNA.

CDR1 and CDR2 (germline): SGHRS, YFSETQ. The CDR3 length is 15 residues. V was pared by 5 bases and J by 3 bases, with 17 bases between. In the source study's methods: Reference gene primer amplification gave estimated nucleated cell counts. Sequencing used immunoSEQ multiplex PCR; TCRdb keeps in-frame clones, though not all of them. Clonal size and the V and J genes are those of that table, whereas D and trimming came from the DNA. The sample includes about 93,000 clones, 80% of them seen just once. The TCR sequence derives from a human donor in a cohort sampled during active COVID-19. The chain has TRBV5-1 and TRBJ1-1; D uncertain. The sequenced sample was peripheral blood. The DNA of the CDR3 is TGCGCCAGCAGGGCCCGAGGAATTGCGGACACTGAAGCTTTCTTT. It encodes CASRARGIADTEAFF.